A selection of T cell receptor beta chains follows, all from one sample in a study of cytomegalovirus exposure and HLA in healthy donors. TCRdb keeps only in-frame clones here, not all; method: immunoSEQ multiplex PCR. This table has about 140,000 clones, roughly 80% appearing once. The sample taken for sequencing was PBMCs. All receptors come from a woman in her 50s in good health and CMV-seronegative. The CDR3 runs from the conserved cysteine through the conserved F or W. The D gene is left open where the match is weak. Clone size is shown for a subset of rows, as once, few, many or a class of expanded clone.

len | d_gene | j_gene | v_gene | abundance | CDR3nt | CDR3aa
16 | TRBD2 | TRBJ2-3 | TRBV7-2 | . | TGTGCCAGCAGGCCCTTCCAGCGGGGGAGCACAGATACGCAGTATTTT | CASRPFQRGSTDTQYF
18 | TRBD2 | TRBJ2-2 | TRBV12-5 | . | TGTGCTAGTGCCGTTGGGCGGGGGGGCTTCCCCAACACCGGGGAGCTGTTTTTT | CASAVGRGGFPNTGELFF
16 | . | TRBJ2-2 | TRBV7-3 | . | TGTGCCAGCAGCTTAATGGGGGGGCCAAACACCGGGGAGCTGTTTTTT | CASSLMGGPNTGELFF
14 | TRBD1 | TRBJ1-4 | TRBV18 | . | TGTGCCAGCTCAGCCGGGACAGGGTATGAAAAACTGTTTTTT | CASSAGTGYEKLFF
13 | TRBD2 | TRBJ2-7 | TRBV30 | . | TGTGCCTGGAGCCGTAGCGGGGGGGACGAGCAGTACTTC | CAWSRSGGDEQYF
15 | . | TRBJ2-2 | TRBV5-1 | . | TGCGCCAGCAGCTTGGGTCAGGATAACACCGGGGAGCTGTTTTTT | CASSLGQDNTGELFF
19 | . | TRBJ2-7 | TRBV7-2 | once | TGTGCCAGCAGCATCCCAGCACGGACAACTATCGAGAGGCCCTACGAGCAGTACTTC | CASSIPARTTIERPYEQYF
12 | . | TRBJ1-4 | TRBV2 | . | TGTGCCAGCAGTGATTCCGATGAAAAACTGTTTTTT | CASSDSDEKLFF
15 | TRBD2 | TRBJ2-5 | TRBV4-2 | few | TGTGCCAGCAGCCCCACGGGAGGCAGTCAAGAGACCCAGTACTTC | CASSPTGGSQETQYF
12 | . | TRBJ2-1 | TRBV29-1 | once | TGCAGCGTTGAGCGGGACAGTAATGAGCAGTTCTTC | CSVERDSNEQFF
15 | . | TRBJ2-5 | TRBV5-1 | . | TGCGCCAGCAGCTCAACTGCGGGGAACCTGGAGACCCAGTACTTC | CASSSTAGNLETQYF
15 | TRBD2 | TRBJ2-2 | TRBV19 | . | TGTGCCAGTAGTGCTAGCGGGGGGACCACCGGGGAGCTGTTTTTT | CASSASGGTTGELFF
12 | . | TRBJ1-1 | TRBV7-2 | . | TGTGCCAGCCATTCGGCGGGGGGTGCGGTCCTCTTT | CASHSAGGAVLF
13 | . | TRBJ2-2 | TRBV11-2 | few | TGTGCCAGCAGCTCGAGACTCACCGGGGAGCTGTTTTTT | CASSSRLTGELFF
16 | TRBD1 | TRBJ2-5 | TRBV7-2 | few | TGTGCCAGCATCCCCTACGGGACAGGGGCCCAAGAGACCCAGTACTTC | CASIPYGTGAQETQYF
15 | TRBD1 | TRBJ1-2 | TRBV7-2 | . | TGTGCCAGCAGCCTCCAACAGGGGGCCGCCTATGGCTACACCTTC | CASSLQQGAAYGYTF